The text below deals with one T cell receptor (beta chain). Its matching antigen is unknown. The data stem from a study of blood T cells in healthy people across ages. Study-wide points: The recorded TCR beta diversity per million T cells decreased in a roughly linear manner with age. More naive CD4+ cells and higher diversity marked long-lived donors relative to aged donors.

Germline lookup yields CDR1 SGHRS and CDR2 YFSETQ. CDR3 length: 18 amino acids. V trimming: 0 bases; J trimming: 2 bases; junction bases outside the gene matches: 7. A second PCR of about 6 to 11 cycles used a sample-barcoded 5' primer and a J-beta primer mix. TCRdb re-derived calls from the 5' RACE reads in MiXCR, one entry per CDR3 protein. The sample lists hundreds of thousands of distinct CDR3 sequences; about 30% were seen once. The chain links TRBV5-1 to TRBJ2-1, with 11 bases that match TRBD2. The sequence derives from a woman over 75 in good health. Sequencing was performed on blood. This CDR3 reads CASSLDLNSGGAYNEQFF. Here the CDR3 DNA reads TGCGCCAGCAGCTTGGACCTAAATAGCGGGGGGGCCTACAATGAGCAGTTCTTC.